The TCR beta chain described here comes from a study of identical twins. Regarding the study as a whole: Beta out-of-frame twin sharing showed a weaker excess. Within cord blood, abundant beta clonotypes carried fewer insertions, but memory repertoires showed no such trend.

Template switching introduced a universal primer site, and the cDNA bore unique molecular identifiers. TCRdb fed the 5' RACE reads into MiXCR, producing one record per CDR3 protein. The table has some 570,000 distinct CDR3 sequences, about 20% seen once; the top ten hold about 0.48%. The CDR3 runs 16 residues. The V gene's germline CDR1 is SGHAT and CDR2 FQNNGV. V lost 4 bases to trimming and J lost 7 bases, with 20 bases between them. Worth noting for this clonotype: Antigen unknown.

The same data also contributed to another study, on yellow fever vaccine responses in identical twins. That paper states: Reported findings indicate that twins' vaccine T cell responses seemed partially convergent, partially personalized.

This chain connects TRBV11-2 to TRBJ2-1; D unclear. The TCR originated in a woman under 30 in good health. Input material: CD4+ T cells sorted from blood. CDR3 sequence reads: CASSSRLSALGNEQFF. CDR3 coding DNA: TGTGCCAGCAGCTCCCGTCTCTCGGCTCTTGGGAATGAGCAGTTCTTC.